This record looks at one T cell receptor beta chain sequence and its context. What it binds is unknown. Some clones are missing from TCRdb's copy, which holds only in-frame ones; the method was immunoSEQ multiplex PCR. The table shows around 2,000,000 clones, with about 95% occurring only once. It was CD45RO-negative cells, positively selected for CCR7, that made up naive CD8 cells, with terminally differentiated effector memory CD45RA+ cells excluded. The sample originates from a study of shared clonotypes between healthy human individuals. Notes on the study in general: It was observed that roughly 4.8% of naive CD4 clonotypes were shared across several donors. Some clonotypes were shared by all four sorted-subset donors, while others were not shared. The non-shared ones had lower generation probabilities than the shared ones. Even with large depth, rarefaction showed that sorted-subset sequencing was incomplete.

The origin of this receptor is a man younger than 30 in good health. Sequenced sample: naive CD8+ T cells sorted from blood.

The CDR3 DNA reads TGTGCCAGCAGCCGACAAAGGACTAGCGGGAGACGTTCTCGGAATGAGCAGTTCTTC. Its protein is CASSRQRTSGRRSRNEQFF. This sequence joins TRBV11-2 and TRBJ2-1; 13 positions match TRBD2. J lost 7 bases, V lost 5 bases, and 17 bases had no gene match. The V gene's germline CDR1 is SGHAT and CDR2 FQNNGV. This CDR3 region has 19 residues.